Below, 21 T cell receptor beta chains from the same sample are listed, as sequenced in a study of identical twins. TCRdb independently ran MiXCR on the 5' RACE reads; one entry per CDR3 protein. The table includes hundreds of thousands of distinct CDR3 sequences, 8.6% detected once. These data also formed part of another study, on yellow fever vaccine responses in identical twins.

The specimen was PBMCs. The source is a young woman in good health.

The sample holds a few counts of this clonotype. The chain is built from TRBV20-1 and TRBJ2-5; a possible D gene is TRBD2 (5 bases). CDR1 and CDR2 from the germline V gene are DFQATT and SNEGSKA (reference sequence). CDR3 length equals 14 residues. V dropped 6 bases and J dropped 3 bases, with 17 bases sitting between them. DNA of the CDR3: TGCAGTGCCTCTTTTGTGGAGCGGAAAGAGACCCAGTACTTC. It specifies CSASFVERKETQYF.

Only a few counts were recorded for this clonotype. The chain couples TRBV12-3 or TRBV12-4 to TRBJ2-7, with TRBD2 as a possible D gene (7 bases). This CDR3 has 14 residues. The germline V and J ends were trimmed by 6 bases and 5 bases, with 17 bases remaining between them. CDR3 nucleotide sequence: TGTGCCAGCAGCCTTTCTCAAGGGGGGGACGAGCAGTACTTC. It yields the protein CASSLSQGGDEQYF.

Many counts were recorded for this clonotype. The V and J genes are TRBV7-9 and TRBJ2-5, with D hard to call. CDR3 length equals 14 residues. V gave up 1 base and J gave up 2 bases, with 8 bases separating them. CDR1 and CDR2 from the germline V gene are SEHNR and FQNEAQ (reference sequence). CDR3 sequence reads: CASSLGAGQETQYF. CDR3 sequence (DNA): TGTGCCAGCAGCTTAGGGGCCGGACAAGAGACCCAGTACTTC.

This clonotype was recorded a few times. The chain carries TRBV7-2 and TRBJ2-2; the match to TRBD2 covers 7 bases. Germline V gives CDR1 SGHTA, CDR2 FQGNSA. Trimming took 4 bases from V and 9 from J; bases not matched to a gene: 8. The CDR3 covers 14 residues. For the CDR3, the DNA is TGTGCCAGCAGCTCGGGGGGACTTGGCTGGGAGCTGTTTTTT. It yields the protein CASSSGGLGWELFF.

The CDR3 region is CASSLTLPSAGELFF. Here the CDR3 DNA reads TGTGCCAGCAGTTTGACACTGCCTTCGGCCGGGGAGCTGTTTTTT. The rearrangement links TRBV12-3 or TRBV12-4 to TRBJ2-2, with D hard to call. With 3 bases removed from V and 6 bases from J, the gap between germline ends came to 14 bases. The CDR3 has 15 amino acids.

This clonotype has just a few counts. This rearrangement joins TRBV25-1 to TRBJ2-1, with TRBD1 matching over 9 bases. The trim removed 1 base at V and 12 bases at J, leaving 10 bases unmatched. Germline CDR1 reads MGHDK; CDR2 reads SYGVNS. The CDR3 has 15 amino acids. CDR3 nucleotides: TGTGCCAGCAGTGAATCGACAGGGGGAGGGTCGGTGCAGTTCTTC. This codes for CASSESTGGGSVQFF.

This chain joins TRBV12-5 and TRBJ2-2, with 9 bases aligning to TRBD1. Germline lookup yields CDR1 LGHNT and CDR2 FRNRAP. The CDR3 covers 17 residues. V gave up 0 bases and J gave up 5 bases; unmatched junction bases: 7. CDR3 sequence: CASGLVLGTGRTGELFF. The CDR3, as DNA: TGTGCTAGTGGTTTGGTACTTGGGACAGGGAGAACCGGGGAGCTGTTTTTT. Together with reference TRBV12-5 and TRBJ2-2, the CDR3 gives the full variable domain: DARVTQTPRHKVTEMGQEVTMRCQPILGHNTVFWYRQTMMQGLELLAYFRNRAPLDDSGMPKDRFSAEMPDATLATLKIQPSEPRDSAVYFCASGLVLGTGRTGELFFGEGSRLTVL.

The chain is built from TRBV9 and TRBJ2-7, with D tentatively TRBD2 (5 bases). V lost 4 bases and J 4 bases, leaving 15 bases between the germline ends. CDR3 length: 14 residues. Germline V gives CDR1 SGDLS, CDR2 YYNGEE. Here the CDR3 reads CASSRTGMEYEQYF. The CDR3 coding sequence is TGTGCCAGCAGCCGTACGGGGATGGAATACGAGCAGTACTTC.

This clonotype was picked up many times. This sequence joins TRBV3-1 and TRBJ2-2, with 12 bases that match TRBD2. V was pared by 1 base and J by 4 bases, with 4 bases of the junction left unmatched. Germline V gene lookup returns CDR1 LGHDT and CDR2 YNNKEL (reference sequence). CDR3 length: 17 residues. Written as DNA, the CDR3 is TGTGCCAGCAGCCAAGGGACTAGCGGGGTCGTCACCGGGGAGCTGTTTTTT. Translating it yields CASSQGTSGVVTGELFF.

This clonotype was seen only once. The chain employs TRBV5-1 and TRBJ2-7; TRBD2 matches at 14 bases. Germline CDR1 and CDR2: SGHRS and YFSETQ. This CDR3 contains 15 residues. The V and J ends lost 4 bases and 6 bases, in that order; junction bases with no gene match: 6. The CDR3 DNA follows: TGCGCCAGCAGCCGGACTAGCGGGGGGCCGCTCGAGCAGTACTTC. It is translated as CASSRTSGGPLEQYF.

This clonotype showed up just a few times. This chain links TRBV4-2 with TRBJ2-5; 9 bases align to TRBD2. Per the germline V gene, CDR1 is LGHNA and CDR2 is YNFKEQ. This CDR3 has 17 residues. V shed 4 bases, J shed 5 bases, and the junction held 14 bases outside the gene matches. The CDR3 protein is CASSPDPWTSVGETQYF. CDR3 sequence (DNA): TGTGCCAGCAGCCCCGACCCCTGGACTAGCGTGGGTGAGACCCAGTACTTC.

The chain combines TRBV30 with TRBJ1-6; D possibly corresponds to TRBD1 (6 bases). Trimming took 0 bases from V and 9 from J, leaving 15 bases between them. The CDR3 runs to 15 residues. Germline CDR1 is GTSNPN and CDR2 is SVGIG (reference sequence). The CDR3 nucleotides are TGTGCCTGGAGTGTTCGGCCAGGGGTTCGTTCACCCCTCCACTTT. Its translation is CAWSVRPGVRSPLHF.

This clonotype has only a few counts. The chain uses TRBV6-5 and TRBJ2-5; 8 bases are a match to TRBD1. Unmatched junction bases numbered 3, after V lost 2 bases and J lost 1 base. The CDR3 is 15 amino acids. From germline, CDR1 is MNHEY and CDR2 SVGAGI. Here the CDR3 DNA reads TGTGCCAGCAGTTACCTGGGACAGGCCCAAGAGACCCAGTACTTC. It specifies CASSYLGQAQETQYF.

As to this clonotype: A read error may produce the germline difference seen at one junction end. The CDR3 nucleotides read TGTGCCATCAGTGAAGCTAGCGGGGGGCCTCACACCGGGGAGCTGTTTTTT. Residues: CAISEASGGPHTGELFF. This chain connects TRBV6-1 to TRBJ2-2; 11 bases line up with TRBD2. CDR3 size: 17 residues. Germline lookup yields CDR1 MNHNS and CDR2 SASEGT.

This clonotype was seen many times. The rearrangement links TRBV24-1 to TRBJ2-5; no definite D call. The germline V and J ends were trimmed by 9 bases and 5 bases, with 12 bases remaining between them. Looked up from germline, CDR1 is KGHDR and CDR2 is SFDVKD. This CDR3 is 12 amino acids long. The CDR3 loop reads CATGSDSETQYF. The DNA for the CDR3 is TGTGCCACCGGCTCGGATAGTGAGACCCAGTACTTC.

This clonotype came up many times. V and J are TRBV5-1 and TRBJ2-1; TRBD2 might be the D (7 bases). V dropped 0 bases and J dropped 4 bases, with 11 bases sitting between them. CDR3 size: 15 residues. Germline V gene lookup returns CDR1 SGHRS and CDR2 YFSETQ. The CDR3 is CASSLAAGAYNEQFF. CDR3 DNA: TGCGCCAGCAGCTTGGCGGCGGGGGCATACAATGAGCAGTTCTTC. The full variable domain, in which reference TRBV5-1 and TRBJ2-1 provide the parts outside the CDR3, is KAGVTQTPRYLIKTRGQQVTLSCSPISGHRSVSWYQQTPGQGLQFLFEYFSETQRNKGNFPGRFSGRQFSNSRSEMNVSTLELGDSALYLCASSLAAGAYNEQFFGPGTRLTVL.

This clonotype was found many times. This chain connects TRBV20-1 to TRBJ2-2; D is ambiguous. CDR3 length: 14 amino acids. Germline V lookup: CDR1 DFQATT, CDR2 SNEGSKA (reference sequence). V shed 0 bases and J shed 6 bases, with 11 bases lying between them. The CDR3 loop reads CSARDSLWAGELFF. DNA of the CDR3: TGCAGTGCTAGAGATAGTTTATGGGCCGGGGAGCTGTTTTTT.

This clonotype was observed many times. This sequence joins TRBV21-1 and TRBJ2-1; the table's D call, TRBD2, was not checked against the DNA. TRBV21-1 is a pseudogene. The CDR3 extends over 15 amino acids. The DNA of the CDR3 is TGTGCCAGCCTCCGAGCGGCGAGCTCCTACAATGAGCAGTTCTTC. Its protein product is CASLRAASSYNEQFF.

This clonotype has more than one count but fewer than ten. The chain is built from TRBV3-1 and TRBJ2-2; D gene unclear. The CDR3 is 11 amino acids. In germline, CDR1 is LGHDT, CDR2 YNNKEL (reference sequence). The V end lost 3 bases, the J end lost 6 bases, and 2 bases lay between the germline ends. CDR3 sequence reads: CASSHAGELFF. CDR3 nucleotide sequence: TGTGCCAGCAGCCATGCCGGGGAGCTGTTTTTT.

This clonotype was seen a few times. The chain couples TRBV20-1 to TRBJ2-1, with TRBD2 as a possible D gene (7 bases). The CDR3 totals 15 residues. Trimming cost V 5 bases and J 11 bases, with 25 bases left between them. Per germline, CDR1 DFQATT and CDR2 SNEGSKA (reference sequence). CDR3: CSAQTWGGGSVKQFF. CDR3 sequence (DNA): TGCAGTGCTCAAACCTGGGGGGGGGGCTCGGTGAAGCAGTTCTTC.

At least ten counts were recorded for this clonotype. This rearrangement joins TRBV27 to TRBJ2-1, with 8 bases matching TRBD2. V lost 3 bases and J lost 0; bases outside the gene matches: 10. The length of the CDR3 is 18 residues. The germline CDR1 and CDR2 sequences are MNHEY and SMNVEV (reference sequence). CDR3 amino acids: CASSFLSLAGLSYNEQFF. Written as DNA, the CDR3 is TGTGCCAGCAGTTTCCTCTCCTTAGCGGGACTCTCCTACAATGAGCAGTTCTTC.